The clone carrying this T cell receptor beta chain was counted at least ten times. Synthesis of cDNA was accomplished via 5'RACE employing 10-nucleotide random UMIs. From the 5' RACE reads, TCRdb called clonotypes with MiXCR, one entry per CDR3 protein. The table lists 25,000 to 35,000 distinct CDR3 sequences, 10% to 15% of them singletons. The CDR3 is made up of 16 amino acids. Germline CDR1 reads MNHEY; CDR2 reads SMNVEV (reference sequence). The V gene lost 4 bases and the J gene lost 3 bases, with 19 bases spanning the gap. This sample was included in a study of neurological immune-mediated disorders. Stated time point: technical triplicate 2.

This receptor was taken from a female donor with HTLV-1-associated myelopathy (HAM/TSP). The specimen was CD4+ T cells from blood. The genes are TRBV27 and TRBJ2-7, with D tentatively TRBD1 (6 bases). The CDR3 DNA follows: TGTGCCAGCAGTTCGGTCGGCAGGACAGAGAGCTACGAGCAGTACTTC. It specifies CASSSVGRTESYEQYF.